Listed here are 3 T cell receptor beta chains from one sample, sequenced in a study of control samples from healthy donors and cancer patients (dated by TCRdb to 2019 to 2021). Libraries were made using the immunoSEQ multiplex PCR assay. Sourced from immuneACCESS, this table was stored by TCRdb with only in-frame sequences that have V and J called. A share of the clones is absent; for the studies checked, an unresolved V gene accounts for under half, and the remainder has no known explanation. Within this sample are 170,000 or so clones, with approximately 91% of them counted one time only. The top ten clonotypes cover around 2.2% of the sample. The sample was blood. The receptors were sampled from a woman between 40 and 50 years old in good health.

The genes are TRBV7-9 and TRBJ1-3, with 10 bases aligning to TRBD1. Trimming removed 2 bases from V and 2 bases from J; junction bases left unmatched: 3. There are 16 residues in the CDR3. CDR1 and CDR2 from the germline V gene are SEHNR and FQNEAQ (reference sequence). DNA of the CDR3: TGTGCCAGCAGCTTAAAGGGGACAGGGGCTGGAAACACCATATATTTT. Amino acid sequence: CASSLKGTGAGNTIYF.

The V and J genes are TRBV11-3 and TRBJ2-1; D may be TRBD2 (5 bases). CDR3 length equals 14 residues. V gave up 5 bases and J gave up 3 bases, with 11 bases separating them. Germline values: CDR1 SGHNT, CDR2 YENEEA. The CDR3 region has the DNA TGTGCCAGCAGCCCGGACTCCCTCTACAATGAGCAGTTCTTC. It specifies CASSPDSLYNEQFF.

This rearrangement joins TRBV15 to TRBJ1-2, with TRBD1 as a possible D gene (5 bases). Trimming cost V 5 bases and J 3 bases, with 19 bases left between them. Germline V gives CDR1 LNHNV, CDR2 YYDKDF (reference sequence). The CDR3 is 16 residues long. The CDR3 DNA sequence: TGTGCCACCAGCTTACCGGGAGGGGATCATTACTATGGCTACACCTTC. Amino acids: CATSLPGGDHYYGYTF.